A selection of T cell receptor beta chains follows, all from one sample in a study of T cell responses to AZD1222 COVID-19 vaccine. Sequencing used immunoSEQ multiplex PCR; TCRdb keeps in-frame clones, though not all of them. The sample has some 100,000 clones, about 86% seen once. Here the sequenced sample was peripheral blood, taken 28 days after the second AZD1222 dose. The origin of the receptors is an adult who received the AZD1222 COVID-19 vaccine. The CDR3 runs from the conserved cysteine through the conserved F or W. A row's size may be missing; if present it is once, few, many or a size class.

size	V	length	J	CDR3
-	TRBV5-8	17	TRBJ1-6	CASTEDGTGLYNSPLHF
-	TRBV20-1	12	TRBJ1-2	CSASPDNLGYTF
few	TRBV28	13	TRBJ1-1	CASSLDGRTEAFF
-	TRBV7-2	15	TRBJ1-2	CASSLYLEQVYGYTF
-	TRBV9	14	TRBJ2-2	CASRGGGSTGELFF
few	TRBV28	16	TRBJ1-1	CASSLPGTGSNTEAFF
-	TRBV6-1	14	TRBJ1-1	CASSQTGGDTEAFF
-	TRBV4-3	16	TRBJ1-2	CASSQLGQGFSYGYTF
-	TRBV11-2	16	TRBJ2-7	CASSPRGGFPFYEQYF
-	TRBV6-5	16	TRBJ1-4	CASSYRATGSGEKLFF
-	TRBV5-1	18	TRBJ1-4	CASSLLWTGGSTNEKLFF
-	TRBV28	15	TRBJ1-2	CASSRTGALLYGYTF
once	TRBV4-3	14	TRBJ2-7	CASSQARPAYEQYF
-	TRBV29-1	14	TRBJ2-5	CSVEDALLQETQYF
-	TRBV5-4	16	TRBJ2-7	CASSPIGSGGSYEQYF
-	TRBV27	13	TRBJ2-5	CASRGGFGGTQYF